Presented here are 30 T cell receptor beta chains from one specimen sequenced in a study of blood T cell repertoires in COVID-19. TCRdb keeps only in-frame clones here, not all; method: immunoSEQ multiplex PCR. In the table there are 380,000 or so clones, 86% of which are singletons. Sequenced material: peripheral blood. Receptors originate from a woman aged 55 to 70 with COVID-19, enrolled during active disease.

The chain uses TRBV5-4 and TRBJ2-7, with TRBD2 identical over 9 bases. Germline CDR1 and CDR2: SGHNT and YYREEE (reference sequence). V dropped 3 bases and J dropped 2; count of bases not matched to a gene: 6. The CDR3 has 15 residues. CDR3 DNA: TGTGCCAGCAGCTCCCTCGGGACTAGCCCCTACGAGCAGTACTTC. It encodes CASSSLGTSPYEQYF.

The chain carries TRBV18 and TRBJ2-3; D not resolved. The length of the CDR3 is 15 residues. Trimming stripped 5 bases from V and 6 bases from J, with 18 bases between. From germline, CDR1 is KGHSH and CDR2 LQKENI. The CDR3 loop reads CASSSTISPGDTQYF. CDR3 bases: TGTGCCAGCTCATCCACGATAAGTCCGGGTGATACGCAGTATTTT.

The chain carries TRBV4-3 and TRBJ1-1; D not certain. The V and J ends lost 4 bases and 0 bases respectively, with 6 bases between them. The CDR3 contains 13 residues. The germline V gene has CDR1 LGHNA and CDR2 YSLEER. In DNA, the CDR3 is TGCGCCAGCAGCCCACAGTTGAACACTGAAGCTTTCTTT. It is translated as CASSPQLNTEAFF.

CDR3 coding DNA: TGTGCCAGCAGCCCGACCGGACTAGCGGGGGTACCGAGCTCCTACAATGAGCAGTTCTTC. Protein sequence: CASSPTGLAGVPSSYNEQFF. This chain connects TRBV7-3 to TRBJ2-1, with TRBD2 matching over 13 bases. Germline CDR1 SGHTA, CDR2 FQGTGA. The CDR3 has 20 residues. Trimming removed 5 bases from V and 0 bases from J; junction bases left unmatched: 13.

As concerns this clone: Other nucleotide sequences from this sample produce the same CDR3. V and J are TRBV10-3 and TRBJ1-1, with D maybe TRBD1 (6 bases). Trimming removed 3 bases at V and 5 bases at J, with 7 bases between. Germline CDR1 is ENHRY and CDR2 is SYGVKD. The CDR3 covers 12 residues. CDR3 residues: CAISERGTEAFF. The CDR3 coding sequence is TGTGCCATCAGTGAAAGGGGGACTGAAGCTTTCTTT.

The chain joins TRBV6-5 to TRBJ1-2; maybe TRBD1 (6 bases). Germline CDR1 and CDR2: MNHEY and SVGAGI. Trimming left V 6 bases short and J 8 bases short, with 16 bases between. The CDR3 is 13 amino acids. CDR3 sequence (DNA): TGTGCCAGCAGGAACACACAGGGTGACGGCTACACCTTC. It encodes CASRNTQGDGYTF.

This clone came up once. The CDR3 nucleotides are TGTGCCAGCAGTTACTCCGTCGGGGTGAACACTGAAGCTTTCTTT. Translating it yields CASSYSVGVNTEAFF. The J gene is TRBJ1-1, the V gene TRBV6-5, with D hard to call. The germline CDR1 and CDR2 sequences are MNHEY and SVGAGI. V was clipped by 0 bases and J by 0 bases, with 8 bases between them. The CDR3 extends over 15 amino acids.

V gene TRBV7-3 combines with J gene TRBJ2-3; D is possibly TRBD2 (5 bases). V shed 5 bases and J shed 3 bases, with 12 bases lying between them. The length of the CDR3 is 14 residues. CDR1 is SGHTA and CDR2 is FQGTGA in the germline V gene. The CDR3, as DNA: TGTGCCAGCAGCCCCCCGGGATATACAGATACGCAGTATTTT. It specifies CASSPPGYTDTQYF.

This clone was detected only a few times. The chain employs TRBV11-3 and TRBJ2-7, with 9 bases that match TRBD1. This CDR3 spans 13 amino acids. Germline CDR1 reads SGHNT; CDR2 reads YENEEA. The trim removed 11 bases at V and 6 bases at J, leaving 11 bases unmatched. The CDR3 DNA is TGTGCCTCCTCCCAGGACAGGGGAAGCGAGCAGTACTTC. It codes for CASSQDRGSEQYF.

J is TRBJ1-1 and V is TRBV7-3, with a possible D match to TRBD1 (6 bases). The V gene lost 5 bases and the J gene lost 0 bases, with 10 bases spanning the gap. The CDR3 contains 14 residues. CDR1 is SGHTA and CDR2 is FQGTGA in the germline V gene. The CDR3 nucleotides read TGTGCCAGCAGCACACAGGGACTGAACACTGAAGCTTTCTTT. Protein product: CASSTQGLNTEAFF.

This clone came up once. The chain links TRBV5-5 to TRBJ1-1; 8 nucleotides agree with TRBD1. There are 13 residues in the CDR3. CDR1 is SGHKS, CDR2 YYEKEE, per germline (reference sequence). Trimming at V came to 5 bases and at J to 1 base, leaving 1 base not matched to a gene. The CDR3 DNA reads as TGTGCCAGCAGACAGGGGGGGAACACTGAAGCTTTCTTT. Its protein is CASRQGGNTEAFF.

This sequence joins TRBV7-6 and TRBJ2-7; D is ambiguous. CDR1 is SGHVS, CDR2 FNYEAQ, per germline. The ends were cut back, 2 bases at V and 0 bases at J, with 8 bases in the middle. The CDR3 has 14 amino acids. In nucleotides, the CDR3 is TGTGCCAGCAGCTTATCAGCGAGCTCCTACGAGCAGTACTTC. This codes for CASSLSASSYEQYF.

This chain connects TRBV19 to TRBJ1-2; D not resolved. Germline CDR1 is LNHDA and CDR2 is SQIVND (reference sequence). This CDR3 has 13 residues. Trimming shortened V by 7 bases and J by 7 bases, and 16 bases separated the two germline ends. CDR3 sequence: CASKEAGPFGYTF. The CDR3 bases are TGTGCCAGTAAAGAGGCCGGCCCCTTTGGCTACACCTTC.

The chain has TRBV6-5 and TRBJ2-1; 9 bases line up with TRBD1. Germline V gene data show CDR1 as MNHEY and CDR2 as SVGAGI. The CDR3 is 15 residues long. The V and J ends lost 2 bases and 7 bases, in that order; junction bases with no gene match: 6. CDR3 amino acids: CASSYQGQGRNEQFF. The CDR3 DNA is TGTGCCAGCAGTTACCAGGGACAGGGCAGGAATGAGCAGTTCTTC.

The chain links TRBV6-5 to TRBJ2-7, with D tentatively TRBD1 (6 bases). CDR1 is MNHEY and CDR2 is SVGAGI in the germline V gene. Trimming left V 2 bases short and J 2 bases short, with 13 bases between. CDR3 length: 15 residues. The CDR3 nucleotides are TGTGCCAGCAGTTACGCAGGGGTTAGGCCCTACGAGCAGTACTTC. Translating gives CASSYAGVRPYEQYF.

The gene calls are TRBV30 and TRBJ1-4, with 11 bases lining up with TRBD1. The CDR3 is made up of 13 amino acids. CDR1 and CDR2 (germline): GTSNPN, SVGIG (reference sequence). V lost 3 bases to trimming and J lost 8 bases; unmatched junction nucleotides: 2. The CDR3 DNA sequence: TGTGCCTGGAGGGGACAGGGGGGAGAAAAACTGTTTTTT. Protein sequence: CAWRGQGGEKLFF.

The chain combines TRBV5-1 with TRBJ1-3; 7 nucleotides agree with TRBD1. J was trimmed by 0 bases and V by 4 bases; bases with no gene match: 4. Germline V lookup: CDR1 SGHRS, CDR2 YFSETQ. CDR3 length: 15 residues. CDR3: CASSATGASGNTIYF. The CDR3 nucleotides are TGCGCCAGCAGCGCTACAGGGGCCTCTGGAAACACCATATATTTT.

This rearrangement joins TRBV25-1 to TRBJ2-1; D possibly corresponds to TRBD2 (6 bases). Trimming stripped 4 bases from V and 6 bases from J, with 13 bases between. CDR3 length: 14 residues. The germline V gene encodes CDR1 MGHDK and CDR2 SYGVNS. The CDR3 here is CASSVAGMRNEQFF. CDR3 sequence (DNA): TGTGCCAGCAGTGTGGCGGGGATGCGCAATGAGCAGTTCTTC.

The chain links TRBV5-1 to TRBJ2-5, with D tentatively TRBD1 (6 bases). The CDR3 length is 14 residues. V was clipped by 0 bases and J by 2 bases, with 8 bases between them. Germline lookup yields CDR1 SGHRS and CDR2 YFSETQ. The CDR3 loop is CASSLERGQETQYF. The CDR3 DNA sequence: TGCGCCAGCAGCTTGGAAAGGGGGCAAGAGACCCAGTACTTC.

This clone was detected only once. J is TRBJ1-3 and V is TRBV6-5; D is ambiguous. CDR1 MNHEY and CDR2 SVGAGI come from the germline V gene. This CDR3 region has 15 residues. Trimming took off 5 bases at V and 0 bases at J, with 11 bases between the two ends. In DNA, the CDR3 is TGTGCCAGCAGTACTCGGGTCAACTCTGGAAACACCATATATTTT. This codes for CASSTRVNSGNTIYF.

J is TRBJ1-6 and V is TRBV3-1 (or the pseudogene TRBV3-2); no firm D call. The CDR3 length is 14 residues. The germline V gene has CDR1 LGHDT and CDR2 YNNKEL (reference sequence). V was cut by 0 bases and J by 11 bases, with 11 bases left in between. CDR3 DNA: TGTGCCAGCAGCCAAGATAGCCCCCATCCACCCCTCCACTTT. Protein sequence: CASSQDSPHPPLHF.

The rearrangement joins TRBV7-9 to TRBJ2-3, with D maybe TRBD2 (5 bases). CDR3 length: 16 residues. Trimming cost V 5 bases and J 2 bases, with 17 bases left between them. The germline V gene has CDR1 SEHNR and CDR2 FQNEAQ (reference sequence). CDR3 sequence: CASSPGASRDTDTQYF. CDR3 nucleotide sequence: TGTGCCAGCAGCCCCGGAGCTAGCCGAGACACAGATACGCAGTATTTT.

The V and J genes are TRBV24-1 and TRBJ2-1; 7 bases are a match to TRBD2. With 3 bases clipped from V and 1 base from J, the junction kept 5 bases outside the gene matches. The CDR3 consists of 16 residues. Per germline, CDR1 KGHDR and CDR2 SFDVKD. The CDR3 sequence: CATSDNGGGSYNEQFF. CDR3 coding DNA: TGTGCCACCAGTGATAATGGGGGGGGTTCCTACAATGAGCAGTTCTTC.

The V gene is TRBV7-9, the J gene TRBJ2-5, with D possibly matching TRBD1 (5 bases). Trimming shortened V by 5 bases and J by 5 bases, and 12 bases separated the two germline ends. CDR1 is SEHNR, CDR2 FQNEAQ, per germline (reference sequence). The CDR3 has 13 amino acids. The CDR3 region is CASSGAVPETQYF. The CDR3 DNA reads as TGTGCCAGCAGCGGGGCGGTCCCCGAGACCCAGTACTTC.

The CDR3 nucleotides are TGTGCCAGCAGCCCGGGACAGCTACTCTACAATGAGCAGTTCTTC. Translation: CASSPGQLLYNEQFF. The chain carries TRBV5-8 and TRBJ2-1, with 7 positions matching TRBD1. V lost 4 bases and J lost 3; bases outside the gene matches: 7. The CDR3 is 15 residues long. Germline CDR1 and CDR2: SGHTS and YDEGEE.

The genes are TRBV7-3 and TRBJ1-1; possibly TRBD1 for D (5 bases). The ends were cut back, 5 bases at V and 4 bases at J, with 11 bases in the middle. The length of the CDR3 is 13 residues. The germline gives CDR1 SGHTA, CDR2 FQGTGA. For the CDR3, the DNA is TGTGCCAGCAGCCCCGGAGGGGTCACTGAAGCTTTCTTT. The encoded protein is CASSPGGVTEAFF.

The rearrangement uses TRBV3-1 (or the pseudogene TRBV3-2) and TRBJ2-2; no clear D gene. This CDR3 is 16 amino acids long. The V gene lost 1 base and the J gene lost 6 bases, with 15 bases spanning the gap. Germline CDR1 and CDR2: LGHDT and YNNKEL (reference sequence). CDR3 DNA: TGTGCCAGCAGCCAAGTCACTCCGGTGGCGGCCGGGGAGCTGTTTTTT. Translated, it gives CASSQVTPVAAGELFF.

The rearrangement uses TRBV3-1 (or the pseudogene TRBV3-2) and TRBJ1-6, with D maybe TRBD1 (6 bases). The V gene lost 10 bases and the J gene lost 8 bases, with 21 bases spanning the gap. Germline V lookup: CDR1 LGHDT, CDR2 YNNKEL (reference sequence). CDR3 length: 15 amino acids. The CDR3: CAIDGPGGGHSPLHF. The DNA of the CDR3 is TGTGCCATCGACGGTCCCGGGGGGGGGCATTCACCCCTCCACTTT.

The chain has TRBV30 and TRBJ2-7, with D possibly matching TRBD1 (5 bases). Trimming removed 3 bases at V and 1 base at J, with 25 bases between. CDR1 GTSNPN and CDR2 SVGIG come from the germline V gene (reference sequence). The CDR3 is 18 amino acids. CDR3 residues: CAWSPLWGSAEYSYEQYF. The CDR3 DNA sequence: TGTGCCTGGAGCCCTCTATGGGGCAGCGCCGAATATTCCTACGAGCAGTACTTC.

This clone was recorded only once. This chain uses TRBV24-1 with TRBJ2-3; TRBD1 aligns across 12 bases. V was pared by 3 bases and J by 6 bases, with 3 bases of the junction left unmatched. Germline CDR1 reads KGHDR; CDR2 reads SFDVKD. This CDR3 has 15 residues. The CDR3 region is CATSDGTGGIDTQYF. The CDR3 nucleotides are TGTGCCACCAGTGATGGGACAGGGGGCATCGATACGCAGTATTTT.